This passage covers 7 T cell receptor beta chains from one sample sequenced in a study of PD-1 blockade in classical Hodgkin lymphoma (dated by TCRdb to about 2020). The library was made by the immunoSEQ multiplex PCR assay. Held by TCRdb, this immuneACCESS table contains in-frame sequences only and omits some clones. Under half of the omission traces to an unresolved V gene where checked; the cause of the rest is unknown. Here the sample has approximately 65,000 clones; roughly nine tenths occur a single time. Together, the top ten hold around a tenth of the sample. In light of the paper, this sample's time point label describes: cycle 4 day 1 (C4D1), after 6 weeks of nivolumab. Relapse after autologous stem cell transplantation had occurred in all trial patients, and cohorts A, B and C were distinguished by prior brentuximab vedotin exposure. Sequenced material: peripheral blood mononuclear cells (PBMCs), taken before the fourth cycle of nivolumab. The receptor set was obtained from a human donor with classical Hodgkin lymphoma.

The rearrangement joins TRBV21-1 to TRBJ1-2. TRBV21-1 is termed a pseudogene. The CDR3 loop spans 14 amino acids. CDR3 loop: CASRPTRLPDGYTF. In nucleotides, the CDR3 is TGTGCCAGCAGACCTACGCGCCTACCCGATGGCTACACCTTC.

The rearrangement links TRBV15 to TRBJ2-7; 7 nucleotides align to TRBD1. J was trimmed by 0 bases and V by 0 bases; bases with no gene match: 5. This CDR3 contains 16 residues. Germline CDR1 reads LNHNV; CDR2 reads YYDKDF (reference sequence). The CDR3 spells CATSRDRGQSSYEQYF. The CDR3 DNA reads TGTGCCACCAGCAGAGATCGGGGACAGAGCTCCTACGAGCAGTACTTC.

V is TRBV6-5 and J is TRBJ1-2; D not resolved. Germline CDR1 and CDR2: MNHEY and SVGAGI. V lost 2 bases to trimming and J lost 4 bases, with 11 bases between them. CDR3 length equals 14 residues. CDR3 sequence reads: CASSYDGLRYGYTF. In nucleotides, the CDR3 is TGTGCCAGCAGTTACGACGGACTACGCTATGGCTACACCTTC.

V gene TRBV6-5 combines with J gene TRBJ2-1, with D perhaps matching TRBD2 (5 bases). Looked up from germline, CDR1 is MNHEY and CDR2 is SVGAGI. The CDR3 is 13 amino acids. The V and J ends lost 6 bases and 7 bases respectively, with 13 bases between them. CDR3 loop: CASRGLAGNEQFF. CDR3 sequence (DNA): TGTGCCAGCAGGGGGTTGGCGGGTAATGAGCAGTTCTTC.

The V call is TRBV5-1, the J call TRBJ1-1; D is undetermined. Germline V gene sequence: CDR1 SGHRS, CDR2 YFSETQ. V was trimmed by 0 bases and J by 2 bases, leaving 5 bases between them. The CDR3 is 13 amino acids. The CDR3 sequence is CASSLGLNTEAFF. The CDR3 DNA sequence: TGCGCCAGCAGCTTGGGTCTTAACACTGAAGCTTTCTTT. Supplemented by reference TRBV5-1 and TRBJ1-1, the full variable domain reads KAGVTQTPRYLIKTRGQQVTLSCSPISGHRSVSWYQQTPGQGLQFLFEYFSETQRNKGNFPGRFSGRQFSNSRSEMNVSTLELGDSALYLCASSLGLNTEAFFGQGTRLTVV.

V gene TRBV30 combines with J gene TRBJ1-1; 9 nucleotides align to TRBD1. CDR1 is GTSNPN, CDR2 SVGIG, per germline (reference sequence). The CDR3 loop spans 16 amino acids. The J segment lost 3 bases and the V segment lost 4 bases, leaving 12 bases of the junction unmatched. CDR3 sequence reads: CAWNNRGLRYDTEAFF. The CDR3 DNA reads TGTGCCTGGAATAACAGGGGGCTCAGGTACGACACTGAAGCTTTCTTT.

This clone appeared a single time. This chain's CDR3 is CASSMVLAAEQYF. The CDR3 DNA follows: TGTGCCAGTAGTATGGTCTTAGCGGCTGAGCAGTACTTC. V usage is TRBV19 and J usage is TRBJ2-7; a possible D gene is TRBD2 (6 bases). The ends were cut back, 3 bases at V and 7 bases at J, with 13 bases in the middle. This CDR3 comprises 13 residues. Per the germline V gene, CDR1 is LNHDA and CDR2 is SQIVND (reference sequence).